This TCR beta chain derives from a study of blood T cell repertoires in COVID-19. Study as a whole: Samples representing acute and convalescent COVID-19 were sourced from the United States, Italy and Spain. The analysed material was cDNA or gDNA that came from T cells, B-cell-depleted T cells, or PBMCs.

Seattle's cohort entered during active infection and was followed longitudinally. This clone appeared once. In the original workflow: Reference gene primer amplification in the assay estimated nucleated cell counts. Sequencing was performed with immunoSEQ multiplex PCR; in TCRdb, only in-frame clones are kept and a portion is missing. V and J calls and clone size are copied from that table; D and trimming were computed from the DNA. This sample has about 170,000 clones, with roughly 88% found just once. CDR3 size: 14 residues. Germline-derived CDR1 and CDR2 are SGHAT and FQNNGV. V was pared by 1 base and J by 2 bases, with 8 bases between.

The sequence was collected from a man between 18 and 29 years old with COVID-19, enrolled during active disease. This rearrangement joins TRBV11-2 to TRBJ1-1; no clear D gene. Sequenced input: peripheral blood. CDR3 amino acids: CASSLGGSNTEAFF. DNA of the CDR3: TGTGCCAGCAGCTTAGGAGGGAGTAACACTGAAGCTTTCTTT.